The present T cell receptor (beta chain) was sequenced within a study of PD-1 blockade in classical Hodgkin lymphoma. In the study overall: Nivolumab dosed at 3 mg/kg went to patients intravenously every 2 weeks.

Overall study findings and caveats: Lower baseline TCR diversity was reported for newly diagnosed patients than for healthy donors. After ASCT, patients who started nivolumab under 1 year later were excluded. Newly diagnosed and completely responding patients shared comparable baseline diversity.

With no exception, relapse followed autologous stem cell transplantation in all patients, and brentuximab vedotin exposure varied. The method was immunoSEQ multiplex PCR; TCRdb's version includes in-frame clones alone and lacks a portion of them. The repertoire holds 98,000 or so clones, 80% to 90% seen once, with just under 20% in the top ten. V was pared by 0 bases and J by 1 base, with 15 bases between. Germline lookup yields CDR1 SGHDT and CDR2 YYEEEE. The CDR3 runs to 17 residues. In regard to this clone: Its antigen is not known.

Material: peripheral blood mononuclear cells (PBMCs), obtained before the second cycle of nivolumab. This TCR was recovered from a human donor with classical Hodgkin lymphoma. This chain connects TRBV5-6 to TRBJ2-3; D uncertain. CDR3 loop: CASSLDPRFKGTDTQYF. The CDR3 DNA is TGTGCCAGCAGCTTGGATCCGCGGTTTAAGGGCACAGATACGCAGTATTTT.